This TCR beta chain is drawn from a study of T cells in Graves' hyperthyroidism and ophthalmopathy (dated by TCRdb to between 2018 and 2020). At the level of the whole study: Peripheral blood samples were taken at initial diagnosis, before any treatment was given. A discovery cohort of approximately 100 patients, 43 with Graves' ophthalmopathy and over 55 with stable Graves' hyperthyroidism, was used to find distinguishing TCR V-J signatures. Prospective prediction of ophthalmopathy was tested in an independent validation cohort consisting of 18 hyperthyroidism patients and over 15 patients who later progressed to ophthalmopathy. The roughly 91 discovery patients were randomly divided into training and test sets at a 7:3 ratio. In more than 5 Graves' hyperthyroidism patients, the study also compared T-cell repertoires from thyroid tissue with T-cell repertoires from blood. After blood sampling, hyperthyroidism patients were treated with methimazole at a starting dose of 30 mg daily, and ophthalmopathy patients were treated with high-dose intravenous methylprednisolone. The paper describes TCR Vbeta CDR3 sequencing of fewer than 150 peripheral blood samples, made up of some 40 ophthalmopathy patients, roughly 75 hyperthyroidism patients and 17 progressor patients.

Study-wide conclusions, independent of this receptor: A 13 V-J signature model separated ophthalmopathy from stable hyperthyroidism, with 87.88% sensitivity and just under 84% specificity in cross-validation and 80%/75% in testing. Most expanded thyroid clonotypes (frequency above 0.001) were also detected in blood, suggesting blood repertoires may reflect thyroid immune responses. Sample size was not statistically predetermined, and investigators were not blinded to group allocation. In validation, the model predicted progression to ophthalmopathy with over 65% sensitivity and over 72% specificity, a median of 6.5 months before onset.

Stable Graves' hyperthyroidism was defined as no progression to ophthalmopathy during 18 months of follow-up. Hyperthyroidism patients were newly diagnosed, with disease duration under 2 months, and aged 18 to 65 years. Any patient with an uncontrolled infection, another autoimmune disease, pregnancy or lactation was excluded. Diagnoses relied on clinical symptoms, serum thyroxine and TRAb, thyroid ultrasound and orbital computed tomography. Ficoll-Paque density gradient centrifugation was used to isolate PBMCs from around 10 ml of fresh peripheral blood. Total RNA was extracted with Trizol reagent, and quality was checked on an Agilent 2100 Bioanalyzer. The sample holds many counts of this clonotype. Which antigen it targets is not known. Base qualities are not at hand, and no much larger clone is one base apart. The TCR beta CDR3 regions were amplified from the RNA transcripts. The TCR CDR3 was subjected to a first round of RT-PCR using the HTBI primer set and the Qiagen OneStep RT-PCR kit. Libraries were constructed in a second round of multiplex PCR, after which size selection and purification were performed. Libraries were sequenced paired-end with 100 bp reads on an Illumina HiSeq2000. As for how the authors treated the data: SOAPnuke was used to process the raw data, with reads discarded if the reads contained adapters or uncalled bases, had a mean Phred below 15, or lacked an exact constant-primer or identifier match. COPE v1.2.5 was used to merge the high-quality paired reads, and each unique nucleotide sequence was defined as a clonotype. Clonotypes were aligned to IMGT TRBV, TRBD and TRBJ reference segments using MiTCR v1.1. The analysis included only V-J combinations with a frequency above 0.0001, which together covered 99% to 99.2% of the repertoires. A TCS score was defined as the ratio between F50 (clonal expansion) and ExV (chaos), using BLOSUM62-based TCRdist between CDR3 peptides within each V-J. Welch's t-statistics and random forest reduced approximately 520 V-J features to around 14, which were used in a naive Bayes classifier (R e1071). TCRdb cleaned the public reads at Q25 with fastp, built clones with MiXCR and kept in-frame beta chains. All rows with the same CDR3 protein become a single entry with the most common DNA and genes. Here the V and J calls rest on TCRdb's processing, not on the authors' analysis. This sample is represented by about 360,000 distinct CDR3 sequences; roughly 13% of them were singletons. Over 8.5% of the sample comes from the top ten.

Trimming at the junction amounts to 7 bases on V and 5 bases on J, and the germline ends lie 15 bases apart. The germline V gene encodes CDR1 MNHEY and CDR2 SVGEGT. Counted from cysteine to phenylalanine, this CDR3 has 13 amino acids. The sequence is cut down to CDR3 DNA, 39 bases in frame from base 1. Sequencing was carried out using blood. Recombination linked TRBV6-2 or TRBV6-3 to TRBJ2-7, with no D gene named confidently. The sequence was obtained from a woman in her late teens or twenties with Graves' hyperthyroidism. The CDR3 region reads CASTPEAVHEQYF. The nucleotide sequence reads TGTGCCAGCACTCCAGAGGCGGTTCACGAGCAGTACTTC.